The 9 T cell receptor beta chains below all came from one sample that was sequenced in a study of T cell responses to AZD1222 COVID-19 vaccine. Using immunoSEQ multiplex PCR, the repertoire was profiled, and TCRdb retains in-frame clones only, with some absent. The sample lists under 150,000 clones; 70% to 90% were seen once. The input for sequencing was peripheral blood, taken on day 0 of AZD1222 vaccination. Every receptor here comes from an adult in good health.

The chain joins TRBV7-7 to TRBJ2-4, with 9 bases that match TRBD1. The CDR3 is 16 amino acids. Losses at the gene ends were 5 bases for V and 5 bases for J; bases not matched to a gene: 10. Germline assignment: CDR1 SSHAT and CDR2 FNYEAQ (reference sequence). Written as DNA, the CDR3 is TGTGCCAGCAGCCCCCCAGGGGACAGGGAGGAAAACATTCAGTACTTC. This gives the protein CASSPPGDREENIQYF.

V gene TRBV11-1 combines with J gene TRBJ1-2; 8 positions agree with TRBD1. The germline gives CDR1 SGHAT, CDR2 FQDESV (reference sequence). CDR3 length: 13 amino acids. V shed 3 bases and J 11 bases; nucleotides not matched to a gene: 8. CDR3 sequence: CASSFGTGFDYTF. CDR3 DNA sequence: TGTGCCAGCAGCTTCGGGACAGGTTTTGATTACACCTTC.

In this sample, this clone turned up once. V and J are TRBV5-4 and TRBJ2-6, with D hard to call. Germline loops: CDR1 SGHNT, CDR2 YYREEE (reference sequence). V dropped 3 bases and J dropped 0 bases, with 4 bases sitting between them. This CDR3 contains 14 residues. This chain's CDR3 is CASSWSSGANVLTF. The CDR3 coding sequence is TGTGCCAGCAGCTGGAGCTCTGGGGCCAACGTCCTGACTTTC.

The chain recombines TRBV19 with TRBJ2-1, with 10 bases matching TRBD1. This CDR3 has 15 residues. CDR1 LNHDA and CDR2 SQIVND come from the germline V gene (reference sequence). Germline trimming cut 3 bases from V and 6 bases from J; bases unmatched to any gene: 5. The CDR3 nucleotides read TGTGCCAGTAGTATGACAGGGGGCAGGTTCAATGAGCAGTTCTTC. This gives the protein CASSMTGGRFNEQFF.

This clone showed up just a few times. The V and J genes are TRBV4-1 and TRBJ1-2; the D is unclear. The CDR3 loop spans 14 amino acids. Germline-derived CDR1 and CDR2 are MGHRA and YSYEKL. Trimming pared 0 bases from V and 4 bases from J, leaving 9 bases between. The CDR3 is CASSQEDWGYGYTF. CDR3 DNA: TGCGCCAGCAGCCAAGAGGACTGGGGCTATGGCTACACCTTC.

This chain uses TRBV18 with TRBJ2-3; 9 nucleotides match TRBD1. V shed 2 bases and J 5 bases; nucleotides not matched to a gene: 5. The CDR3 runs 15 residues. Germline V gene sequence: CDR1 KGHSH, CDR2 LQKENI. The chain's CDR3 is CASSPGTGRGDTQYF. The CDR3 region has the DNA TGTGCCAGCTCACCAGGGACAGGGAGGGGAGATACGCAGTATTTT.

With respect to this clone: Other DNA sequences in the sample encode the same CDR3. The rearrangement links TRBV9 to TRBJ1-2, with unresolved D. Germline V CDR1 and CDR2: SGDLS, YYNGEE. This CDR3 spans 13 amino acids. Trimming stripped 0 bases from V and 1 base from J, with 4 bases between. Here the CDR3 reads CASSVDSNYGYTF. DNA for the CDR3: TGTGCCAGCAGCGTAGACAGTAACTATGGCTACACCTTC. Filled out from reference TRBV9 and TRBJ1-2, the complete variable domain reads DSGVTQTPKHLITATGQRVTLRCSPRSGDLSVYWYQQSLDQGLQFLIQYYNGEERAKGNILERFSAQQFPDLHSELNLSSLELGDSALYFCASSVDSNYGYTFGSGTRLTVV.

The chain joins TRBV6-5 to TRBJ2-7; 7 positions agree with TRBD1. Per germline, CDR1 MNHEY and CDR2 SVGAGI. This CDR3 comprises 15 residues. Unmatched junction bases numbered 10, after V lost 6 bases and J lost 2 bases. The CDR3 region is CASRKRDRATYEQYF. The CDR3 DNA reads as TGTGCCAGCAGAAAGAGGGACAGAGCGACCTACGAGCAGTACTTC.

In nucleotides, the CDR3 is TGTGCCAGGTGGGAGGAATCCCATGGTACTAGCGAGCAGTACTTC. This translates into CARWEESHGTSEQYF. V and J are TRBV19 and TRBJ2-7; maybe TRBD2 (6 bases). Trimming pared 9 bases from V and 6 bases from J, leaving 24 bases between. CDR3 length equals 15 residues. CDR1 is LNHDA, CDR2 SQIVND, per germline (reference sequence).